Listed below are T cell receptor beta chains from one sample, sequenced in a study of control samples from healthy donors and cancer patients. Libraries were prepared by immunoSEQ multiplex PCR; TCRdb keeps only in-frame clonotypes and omits some of them. Of approximately 150,000 clones in the sample, 75% to 90% are singletons; the top ten hold roughly 5%. Specimen: blood. The receptors stem from a young man in good health. The CDR3 runs from the conserved cysteine through the conserved F or W. A D gene is named only where the DNA matches it firmly. A clone size is listed for some rows: how often the clone was seen (once, few, many), or a class if it is expanded.

d_gene | j_gene | abundance | v_gene | CDR3aa | CDR3nt
- | TRBJ2-5 | - | TRBV7-2 | CASRRTDYQETQYF | TGTGCCAGCAGGAGGACCGATTACCAAGAGACCCAGTACTTC
- | TRBJ1-4 | - | TRBV10-3 | CAISESIVRTEKLFF | TGTGCCATCAGTGAGTCGATAGTCCGGACTGAAAAACTGTTTTTT
- | TRBJ2-7 | - | TRBV4-3 | CASSQRADYEQYF | TGCGCCAGCAGCCAGAGGGCAGACTACGAGCAGTACTTC
TRBD1 | TRBJ2-7 | - | TRBV7-8 | CASSPRTGFGVEQYF | TGTGCCAGCAGCCCTCGGACAGGGTTTGGTGTCGAGCAGTACTTC
TRBD1 | TRBJ1-1 | - | TRBV24-1 | CATSARDSDTEAFF | TGTGCCACCAGTGCGCGGGACAGCGACACTGAAGCTTTCTTT
TRBD2 | TRBJ2-5 | - | TRBV28 | CASSLSSGRTWRETQYF | TGTGCCAGCAGTTTATCTAGCGGGAGGACTTGGCGAGAGACCCAGTACTTC
- | TRBJ1-6 | - | TRBV25-1 | CASSDRSGGDSPLHF | TGTGCCAGCAGTGACCGTAGCGGGGGCGATTCACCCCTCCACTTT
- | TRBJ2-3 | - | TRBV5-6 | CASSLVQRDTQYF | TGTGCCAGCAGCTTGGTACAGAGAGATACGCAGTATTTT
- | TRBJ1-1 | - | TRBV23-1 | CASSPFMMESEAFF | TGCGCCAGCAGTCCGTTCATGATGGAGTCTGAAGCTTTCTTT
- | TRBJ2-7 | once | TRBV7-9 | CASSLDLYEQYF | TGTGCCAGCAGCTTAGATCTTTACGAGCAGTACTTC
- | TRBJ2-7 | - | TRBV9 | CASSVDGAPWNEQYF | TGTGCCAGCAGCGTAGACGGGGCACCGTGGAACGAGCAGTACTTC
- | TRBJ2-7 | - | TRBV12-3/TRBV12-4 | CASSLEGVYEQYF | TGTGCCAGCAGTTTAGAGGGTGTCTACGAGCAGTACTTC
- | TRBJ2-5 | - | TRBV18 | CASSSRQVETQYF | TGTGCCAGCTCTTCAAGACAGGTAGAGACCCAGTACTTC
- | TRBJ2-7 | - | TRBV11-2 | CASSLAGSYEQYF | TGTGCCAGCAGCTTGGCAGGGAGTTACGAGCAGTACTTC
TRBD2 | TRBJ2-3 | - | TRBV10-2 | CASSLGAGGTDTQYF | TGCGCCAGCAGTTTAGGAGCGGGGGGGACAGATACGCAGTATTTT
TRBD1 | TRBJ2-3 | - | TRBV5-1 | CASSIVQGARDTQYF | TGCGCCAGCAGCATCGTTCAGGGGGCTCGCGATACGCAGTATTTT
TRBD2 | TRBJ2-5 | - | TRBV18 | CASSPSDSGGTQETQYF | TGTGCCAGCTCACCATCGGATAGCGGGGGGACCCAAGAGACCCAGTACTTC
- | TRBJ2-7 | - | TRBV5-8 | CASSAGRSYEQYF | TGTGCCAGCAGCGCGGGGCGGTCCTACGAGCAGTACTTC
TRBD1 | TRBJ2-1 | once | TRBV9 | CASSSYSGTGGRNEQFF | TGTGCCAGCAGCTCCTACTCTGGGACAGGGGGGCGCAATGAGCAGTTCTTC
TRBD2 | TRBJ2-7 | - | TRBV2 | CASSPPSGDSYEQYF | TGTGCCAGCAGTCCGCCTAGCGGGGACTCCTACGAGCAGTACTTC
- | TRBJ1-4 | - | TRBV6-1 | CASSENRVEKLFF | TGTGCCAGCAGTGAAAACAGGGTTGAAAAACTGTTTTTT
TRBD1 | TRBJ1-4 | - | TRBV11-3 | CASSRTGTGNEKLFF | TGTGCCAGCAGCCGCACAGGGACAGGGAATGAAAAACTGTTTTTT
TRBD1 | TRBJ2-2 | - | TRBV6-6 | CASSYVRGTGELFF | TGTGCCAGCAGTTACGTCAGGGGGACCGGGGAGCTGTTTTTT